The table lists the clone carrying this T cell receptor (beta chain) with a few counts. Its target is not known. These data come from a study of T-cell memory formation after mild COVID-19. Background on the study: The two donors had largely donor-specific TCR clusters.

Findings of the study overall: Clones that contracted from day 15 to 85 were balanced CD4/CD8, while later expanders leaned CD4+. The study found contracting CD4+ clones mainly in CM and EM and contracting CD8+ clones in EMRA.

From 5'RACE with constant-segment primers came TCR alpha and TCR beta cDNA libraries that carried sample barcodes and UMIs. TCRdb used MiXCR to reprocess the 5' RACE reads, holding one entry per CDR3 protein. The table records 350,000 to 500,000 distinct CDR3 sequences, roughly 18% of them present only once. The source material was PBMCs or a T cell subset sorted from them (not recorded which). The sequence came from a man aged 18-30 years who had mild COVID-19 (a few samples of this study predate the infection). Cell type and time point are not known.

The CDR3 loop is CASSQETSGAISYNEQFF. CDR3 coding DNA: TGCGCCAGCAGCCAAGAGACTAGCGGGGCGATCTCCTACAATGAGCAGTTCTTC. The chain recombines TRBV4-3 with TRBJ2-1, with TRBD2 matching 11 bases. V lost 0 bases, J lost 0 bases, and 4 bases stayed unmatched. This CDR3 has 18 amino acids. From germline, CDR1 is LGHNA and CDR2 YSLEER.